The 13 T cell receptor beta chains reported below all come from one sample, sequenced in a study of blood T cells in healthy people across ages. With a J-beta primer mix and a sample-barcoded 5' primer, a second PCR ran roughly 6 to 11 cycles. From the 5' RACE reads, TCRdb called clonotypes with MiXCR, one entry per CDR3 protein. The sample has roughly 700,000 distinct CDR3 sequences; approximately 50% are singletons. Source material: blood. All receptors come from an older woman in good health.

This clonotype was seen more than once but under ten times. This chain uses TRBV13 with TRBJ2-7; 9 nucleotides match TRBD2. The CDR3 consists of 15 residues. J gave up 1 base and V 6 bases, and 7 bases lay outside the gene matches. The germline V gene encodes CDR1 PRHDT and CDR2 FYEKMQ (reference sequence). CDR3 DNA sequence: TGTGCCAGCAGGAAGGCGGGAGGGCCTTCCTACGAGCAGTACTTC. It codes for CASRKAGGPSYEQYF.

A remark on this clonotype: A read error may produce the germline difference seen at one junction end. The V gene is TRBV4-2, the J gene TRBJ2-1; 11 nucleotides align to TRBD2. This CDR3 contains 18 residues. Germline values: CDR1 LGHNA, CDR2 YNFKEQ. CDR3 sequence: CASSHTGTSGPSYNGQFF. The CDR3 bases are TGTGCCAGCAGCCATACCGGGACTAGCGGACCATCCTACAATGGGCAGTTCTTC.

The chain joins TRBV2 to TRBJ2-3; 10 bases are shared with TRBD2. Losses at the gene ends were 6 bases for V and 2 bases for J; bases not matched to a gene: 8. Germline-derived CDR1 and CDR2 are SNHLY and FYNNEI. This CDR3 has 16 amino acids. The CDR3 here is CASRDGTSDYTDTQYF. Here the CDR3 DNA reads TGTGCCAGCAGAGACGGGACTAGCGACTACACAGATACGCAGTATTTT.

This rearrangement joins TRBV15 to TRBJ1-2; the D gene is possibly TRBD1 (5 bases). The CDR3 is 13 residues long. V was trimmed by 0 bases and J by 8 bases, leaving 10 bases between them. Germline V gene data show CDR1 as LNHNV and CDR2 as YYDKDF (reference sequence). The CDR3 loop reads CATSRDRGRGYTF. The CDR3 DNA follows: TGTGCCACCAGCAGAGATCGGGGCAGGGGCTACACCTTC.

The chain carries TRBV7-2 and TRBJ2-1, with D maybe TRBD2 (6 bases). Germline loops: CDR1 SGHTA, CDR2 FQGNSA. The ends were cut back, 0 bases at V and 8 bases at J, with 8 bases in the middle. This CDR3 has 13 residues. CDR3 nucleotide sequence: TGTGCCAGCAGCTTAGCAGCGGGCTATGAGCAGTTCTTC. This gives the protein CASSLAAGYEQFF. The full variable domain, with the rest looked up from reference TRBV7-2 and TRBJ2-1, is GAGVSQSPSNKVTEKGKDVELRCDPISGHTALYWYRQSLGQGLEFLIYFQGNSAPDKSGLPSDRFSAERTGGSVSTLTIQRTQQEDSAVYLCASSLAAGYEQFFGPGTRLTVL.

This sequence joins TRBV5-1 and TRBJ2-3; the match to TRBD2 covers 14 bases. The CDR3 consists of 18 residues. Germline assignment: CDR1 SGHRS and CDR2 YFSETQ. The junction had 8 bases not matched to a gene; V was cut back by 3 bases and J by 2 bases. This CDR3 reads CASSSGGTSGRYTDTQYF. The CDR3 coding sequence is TGCGCCAGCAGCTCGGGAGGGACTAGCGGGAGATACACAGATACGCAGTATTTT.

This chain links TRBV29-1 with TRBJ2-4; 8 nucleotides match TRBD2. V lost 7 bases and J lost 2; bases outside the gene matches: 10. CDR1 and CDR2 from the germline V gene are SQVTM and ANQGSEA. The CDR3 length is 15 residues. CDR3 nucleotides: TGCAGCGGTGGGACGGCGGGGGGACCCAAAAACATTCAGTACTTC. It specifies CSGGTAGGPKNIQYF.

The chain combines TRBV19 with TRBJ1-2; the match to TRBD1 covers 10 bases. Trimming took 5 bases from V and 2 from J; bases not matched to a gene: 5. Germline CDR1 is LNHDA and CDR2 is SQIVND (reference sequence). The CDR3 covers 15 residues. The chain's CDR3 is CASSLRDRGNYGYTF. In DNA form, the CDR3 reads TGTGCCAGTAGTCTACGGGACAGGGGCAACTATGGCTACACCTTC.

This clonotype was seen once. This chain uses TRBV27 with TRBJ2-3; a weak D match, TRBD1 (6 bases). CDR1 is MNHEY, CDR2 SMNVEV, per germline (reference sequence). Between the trimmed V and J ends, which lost 3 bases and 0 bases, there was a span of 13 bases. This CDR3 comprises 16 residues. This CDR3 reads CASSFRGPSSTDTQYF. DNA of the CDR3: TGTGCCAGCAGTTTCAGGGGCCCCTCTAGCACAGATACGCAGTATTTT.

V usage is TRBV5-1 and J usage is TRBJ2-7; D not certain. CDR3 size: 14 residues. With 0 bases removed from V and 2 bases from J, the gap between germline ends came to 9 bases. The germline CDR1 and CDR2 sequences are SGHRS and YFSETQ. CDR3 residues: CASSLAGQPYEQYF. Written as DNA, the CDR3 is TGCGCCAGCAGCTTGGCTGGGCAGCCCTACGAGCAGTACTTC.

This chain links TRBV28 with TRBJ1-4; TRBD1 aligns across 8 bases. The CDR3 runs to 16 residues. With V trimmed by 6 bases and J by 5 bases, 11 bases remained unmatched. Germline V gene sequence: CDR1 MDHEN, CDR2 SYDVKM. CDR3 coding DNA: TGTGCCAGCAGCCGAACCGGGACAGGCGTCAATGAAAAACTGTTTTTT. It encodes CASSRTGTGVNEKLFF.

J is TRBJ2-4 and V is TRBV29-1; no reliable D call. Trimming cost V 5 bases and J 0 bases, with 17 bases left between them. The V gene's germline CDR1 is SQVTM and CDR2 ANQGSEA. The CDR3 is 16 residues long. The CDR3 region has the DNA TGCAGCGTTTGGACGCAGGTCGTACTAGCCAAAAACATTCAGTACTTC. This translates into CSVWTQVVLAKNIQYF.

V usage is TRBV7-3 and J usage is TRBJ1-2, with 7 bases that match TRBD1. Germline lookup yields CDR1 SGHTA and CDR2 FQGTGA. The CDR3 loop spans 15 amino acids. V gave up 4 bases and J gave up 5 bases; unmatched junction bases: 10. This chain's CDR3 is CASSSGKQGWYGYTF. The CDR3 region has the DNA TGTGCCAGCAGCTCAGGGAAACAGGGGTGGTATGGCTACACCTTC.